The clone carrying this TCR beta chain was seen ten or more times. Its antigen remains unknown. The CDR3 end falls 3 residues outside the read, so it is completed with the germline J gene. This entry is derived from a study of T cell clonality in common variable immunodeficiency. Points from the study as a whole: Compared with healthy controls, CVID subjects showed increased TCRbeta clonality, mostly in about a third. Common variable immunodeficiency TCR beta sequences reportedly had fewer deletions and N-nucleotide insertions.

Patients and controls were mostly of Caucasian heritage. The CDR3 covers 12 residues. Germline V gene sequence: CDR1 GTSNPN, CDR2 SVGIG (reference sequence). V lost 0 bases and J lost 6, with 9 bases in between. Data came from immunoSEQ multiplex PCR; TCRdb stores just in-frame clones and leaves some out. Found here are about 26,000 clones, no singletons; the ten largest cover roughly 22%. This sequence joins TRBV30 and TRBJ2-7; D unclear. This TCR came from a human donor with common variable immunodeficiency. Sequencing input: peripheral blood mononuclear cells. This chain's CDR3 is CAWSVPPVEQYF. Partial CDR3 DNA: TGTGCCTGGAGTGTACCCCCGGTCGAG.